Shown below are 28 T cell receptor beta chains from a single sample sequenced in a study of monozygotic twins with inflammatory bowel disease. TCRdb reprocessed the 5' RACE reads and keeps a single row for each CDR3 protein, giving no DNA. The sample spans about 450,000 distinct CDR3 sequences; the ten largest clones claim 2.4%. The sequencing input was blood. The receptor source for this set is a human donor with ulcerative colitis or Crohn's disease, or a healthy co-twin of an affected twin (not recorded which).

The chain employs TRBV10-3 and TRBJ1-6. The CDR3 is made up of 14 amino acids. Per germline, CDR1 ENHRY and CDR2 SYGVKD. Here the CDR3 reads CAISEIRDNSPLHF.

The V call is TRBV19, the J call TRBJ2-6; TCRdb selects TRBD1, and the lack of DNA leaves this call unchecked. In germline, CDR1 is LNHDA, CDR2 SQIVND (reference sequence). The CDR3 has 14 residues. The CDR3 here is CASTSGHGANVLTF.

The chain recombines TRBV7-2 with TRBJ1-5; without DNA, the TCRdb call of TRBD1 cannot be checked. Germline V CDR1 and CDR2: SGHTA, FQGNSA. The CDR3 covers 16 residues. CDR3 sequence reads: CASSSQGANGGQPQHF.

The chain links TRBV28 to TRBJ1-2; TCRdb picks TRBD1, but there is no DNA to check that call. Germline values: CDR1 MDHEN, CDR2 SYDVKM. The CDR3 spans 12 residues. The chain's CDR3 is CASSLVARGYTF.

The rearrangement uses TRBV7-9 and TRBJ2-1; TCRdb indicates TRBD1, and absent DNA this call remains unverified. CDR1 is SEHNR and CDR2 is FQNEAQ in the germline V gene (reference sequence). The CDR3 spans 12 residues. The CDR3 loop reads CASRSMGTEQFF.

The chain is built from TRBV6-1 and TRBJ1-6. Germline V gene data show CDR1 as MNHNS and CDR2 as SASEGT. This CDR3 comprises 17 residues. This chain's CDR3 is CASRRGGSSGYNSPLHF.

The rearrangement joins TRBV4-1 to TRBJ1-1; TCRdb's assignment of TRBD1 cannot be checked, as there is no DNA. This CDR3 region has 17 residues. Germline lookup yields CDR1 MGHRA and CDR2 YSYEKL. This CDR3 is CASSSGVRTGWNTEAFF.

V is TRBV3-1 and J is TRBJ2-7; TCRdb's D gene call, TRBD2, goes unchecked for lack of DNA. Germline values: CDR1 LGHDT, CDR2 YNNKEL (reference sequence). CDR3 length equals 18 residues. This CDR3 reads CASSQSSHSGTRSYEQYF.

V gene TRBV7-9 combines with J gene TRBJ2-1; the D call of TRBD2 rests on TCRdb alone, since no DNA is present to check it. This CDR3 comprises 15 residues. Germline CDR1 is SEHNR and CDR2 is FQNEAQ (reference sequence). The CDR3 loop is CASSPGGVPSGEQFF.

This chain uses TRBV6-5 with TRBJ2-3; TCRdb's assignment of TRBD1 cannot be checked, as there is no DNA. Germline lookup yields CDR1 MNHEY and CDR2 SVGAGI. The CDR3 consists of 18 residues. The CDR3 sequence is CASSYGGDGRISTDTQYF.

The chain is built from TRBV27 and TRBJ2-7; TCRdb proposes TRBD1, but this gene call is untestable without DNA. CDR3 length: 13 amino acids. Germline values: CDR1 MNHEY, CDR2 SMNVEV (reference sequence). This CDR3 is CASSPIGGEEQYF.

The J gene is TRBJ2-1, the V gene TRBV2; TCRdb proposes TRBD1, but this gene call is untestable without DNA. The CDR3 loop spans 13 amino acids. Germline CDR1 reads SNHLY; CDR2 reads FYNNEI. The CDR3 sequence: CASRQAMGNEQFF.

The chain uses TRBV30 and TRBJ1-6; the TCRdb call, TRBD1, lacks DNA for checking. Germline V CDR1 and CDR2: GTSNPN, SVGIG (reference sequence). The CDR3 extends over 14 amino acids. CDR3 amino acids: CAWGGTVNNSPLHF.

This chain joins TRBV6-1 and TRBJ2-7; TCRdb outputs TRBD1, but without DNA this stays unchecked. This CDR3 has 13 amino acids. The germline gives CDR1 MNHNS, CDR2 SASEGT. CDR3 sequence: CASSERQLYEQYF.

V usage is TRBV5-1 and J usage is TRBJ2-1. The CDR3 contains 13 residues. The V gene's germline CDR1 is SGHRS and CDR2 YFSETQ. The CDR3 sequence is CASSLAEGNEQFF.

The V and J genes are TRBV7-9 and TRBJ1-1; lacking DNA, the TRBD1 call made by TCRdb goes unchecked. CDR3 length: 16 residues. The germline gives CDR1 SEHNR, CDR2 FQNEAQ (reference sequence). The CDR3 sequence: CASSPQRFKAGDEAFF.

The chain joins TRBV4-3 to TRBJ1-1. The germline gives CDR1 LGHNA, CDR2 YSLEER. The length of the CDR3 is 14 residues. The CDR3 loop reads CASSQDRKGLEAFF.

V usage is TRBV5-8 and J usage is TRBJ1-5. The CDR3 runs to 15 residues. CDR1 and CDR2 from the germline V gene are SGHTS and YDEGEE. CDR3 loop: CASSLGAYSNQPQHF.

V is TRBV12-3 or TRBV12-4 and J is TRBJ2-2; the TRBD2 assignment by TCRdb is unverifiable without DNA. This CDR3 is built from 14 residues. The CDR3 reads CASRLGLSTGELFF.

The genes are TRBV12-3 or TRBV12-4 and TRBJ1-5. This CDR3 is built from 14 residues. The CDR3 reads CASSRSNSNQPQHF.

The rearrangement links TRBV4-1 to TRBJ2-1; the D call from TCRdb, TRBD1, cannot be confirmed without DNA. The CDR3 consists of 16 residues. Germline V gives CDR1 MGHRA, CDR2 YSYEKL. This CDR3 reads CASSQETRGPYNEQFF.

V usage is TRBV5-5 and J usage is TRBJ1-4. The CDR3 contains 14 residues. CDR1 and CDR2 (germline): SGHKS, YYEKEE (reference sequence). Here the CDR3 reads CASSAGDGSEKLFF.

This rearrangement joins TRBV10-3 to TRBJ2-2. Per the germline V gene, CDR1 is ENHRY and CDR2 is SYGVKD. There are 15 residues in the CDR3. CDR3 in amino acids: CAISEPRQNAGELFF.

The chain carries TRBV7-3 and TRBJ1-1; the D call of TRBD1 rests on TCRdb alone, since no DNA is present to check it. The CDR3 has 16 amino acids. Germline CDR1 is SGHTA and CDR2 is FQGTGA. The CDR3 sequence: CASSLEGGAVGTEAFF.

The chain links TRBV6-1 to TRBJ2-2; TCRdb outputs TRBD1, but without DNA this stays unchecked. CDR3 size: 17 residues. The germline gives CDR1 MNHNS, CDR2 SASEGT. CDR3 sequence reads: CASSARLGPRYTGELFF.

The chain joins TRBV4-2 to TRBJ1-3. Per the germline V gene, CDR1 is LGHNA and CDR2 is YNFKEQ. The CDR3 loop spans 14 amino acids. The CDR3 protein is CASSQGGTGNTIYF.

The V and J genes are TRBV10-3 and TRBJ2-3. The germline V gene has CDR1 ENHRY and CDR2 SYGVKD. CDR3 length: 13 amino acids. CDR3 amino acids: CAISAKFTDTQYF.

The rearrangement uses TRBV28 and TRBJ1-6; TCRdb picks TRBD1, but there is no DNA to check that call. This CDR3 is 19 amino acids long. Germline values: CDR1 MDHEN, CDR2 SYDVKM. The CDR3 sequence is CASKFIRQGGSSYNSPLHF.